This record covers a single TCR beta chain. No antigen is known for it. This entry is derived from a study of cytomegalovirus exposure and HLA in healthy donors. Notes on the study in general: Within a later analysis, the majority of CMV-associated TCR beta chains appeared HLA-restricted. There were reportedly fewer N-insertions in an Asian-associated ancestry cluster than the roughly 700-donor mean, in a later analysis. Differences between HLA loci emerged in a later analysis of TCR association rates, with DRB1 most and HLA-C fewest. The classifier was said to identify cytomegalovirus status with high specificity and sensitivity.

A multiplex PCR was run with 60 Vbeta primers and 13 Jbeta primers. Sequencing used immunoSEQ multiplex PCR; TCRdb keeps in-frame clones, though not all of them. Among 87,000 or so clones listed, about 8% were seen once. CDR1 and CDR2 (germline): LNHDA, SQIVND (reference sequence). V lost 6 bases and J lost 4, with 15 bases in between. This CDR3 is built from 15 residues. This clonotype originated in a man aged 45-60 years in good health and CMV-seronegative. This chain joins TRBV19 and TRBJ1-4; TRBD1 is a possible D gene (5 bases). Sequenced: PBMCs. The CDR3 loop reads CASSLLGGVNEKLFF. The CDR3, as DNA: TGTGCCAGTAGCCTCCTTGGGGGGGTTAATGAAAAACTGTTTTTT.